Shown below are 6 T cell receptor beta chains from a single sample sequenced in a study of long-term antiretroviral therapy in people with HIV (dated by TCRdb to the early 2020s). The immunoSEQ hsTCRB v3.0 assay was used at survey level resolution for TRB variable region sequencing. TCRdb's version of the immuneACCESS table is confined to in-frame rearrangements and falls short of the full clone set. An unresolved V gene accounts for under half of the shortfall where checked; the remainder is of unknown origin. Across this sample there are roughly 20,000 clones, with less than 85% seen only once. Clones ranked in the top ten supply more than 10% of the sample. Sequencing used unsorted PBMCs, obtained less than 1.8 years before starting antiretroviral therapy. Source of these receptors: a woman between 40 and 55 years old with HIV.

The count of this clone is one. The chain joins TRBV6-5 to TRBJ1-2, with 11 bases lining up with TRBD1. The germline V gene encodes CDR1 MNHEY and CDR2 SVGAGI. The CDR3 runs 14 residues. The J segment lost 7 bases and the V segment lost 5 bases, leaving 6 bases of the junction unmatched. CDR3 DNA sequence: TGTGCCAGCAGTGAGGACAGGGGGCGGGGTGGCTACACCTTC. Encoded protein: CASSEDRGRGGYTF.

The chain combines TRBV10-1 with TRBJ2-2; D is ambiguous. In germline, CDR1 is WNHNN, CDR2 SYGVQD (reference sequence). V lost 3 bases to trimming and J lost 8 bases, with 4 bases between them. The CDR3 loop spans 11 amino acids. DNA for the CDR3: TGCGCCAGCAGTGAAGCAGGGGAGCTGTTTTTT. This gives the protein CASSEAGELFF.

CDR3 bases: TGCGCCAGCAGTGACAAGGCTACAGTCAATGAGCAGTTCTTC. Translated, it gives CASSDKATVNEQFF. V and J are TRBV10-1 and TRBJ2-1; the D is unclear. With 3 bases removed from V and 6 bases from J, the gap between germline ends came to 12 bases. The V gene's germline CDR1 is WNHNN and CDR2 SYGVQD (reference sequence). The CDR3 length is 14 residues.

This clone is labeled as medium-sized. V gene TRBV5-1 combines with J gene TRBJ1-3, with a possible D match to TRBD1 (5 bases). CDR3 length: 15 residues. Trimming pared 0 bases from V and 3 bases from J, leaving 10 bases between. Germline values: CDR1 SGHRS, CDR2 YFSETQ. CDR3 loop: CASSLEGALGNTIYF. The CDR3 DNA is TGCGCCAGCAGCTTGGAAGGGGCGCTTGGAAACACCATATATTTT.

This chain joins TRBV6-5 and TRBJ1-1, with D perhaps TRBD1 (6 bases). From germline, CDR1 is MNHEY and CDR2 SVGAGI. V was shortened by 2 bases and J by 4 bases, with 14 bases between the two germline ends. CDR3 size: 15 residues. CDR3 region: CASSYRGGRATEAFF. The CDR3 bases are TGTGCCAGCAGTTACCGCGGGGGGCGCGCCACTGAAGCTTTCTTT.

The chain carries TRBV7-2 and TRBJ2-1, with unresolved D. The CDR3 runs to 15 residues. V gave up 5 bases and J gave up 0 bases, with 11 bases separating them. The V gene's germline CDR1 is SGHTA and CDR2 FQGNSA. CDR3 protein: CASSAQTSSYNEQFF. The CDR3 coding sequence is TGTGCCAGCAGCGCCCAAACGAGCTCCTACAATGAGCAGTTCTTC. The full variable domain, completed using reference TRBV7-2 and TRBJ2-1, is GAGVSQSPSNKVTEKGKDVELRCDPISGHTALYWYRQSLGQGLEFLIYFQGNSAPDKSGLPSDRFSAERTGGSVSTLTIQRTQQEDSAVYLCASSAQTSSYNEQFFGPGTRLTVL.